The text below deals with one T cell receptor beta chain. Germline V lookup: CDR1 MDHEN, CDR2 SYDVKM. The ends lost 9 bases at V and 3 bases at J; junction bases unmatched: 4. The CDR3 has 12 residues. This specimen belongs to a study of PD-L1 blockade in urothelial cancer. About the research overall: The year 2014 saw patients start atezolizumab, 1,200 mg intravenously every 3 weeks. Blood analysis occurred 3 weeks (second dose) and 6 weeks after treatment start.

Spiked synthetic TCR analogs estimated absolute template abundance per PCR. Method: immunoSEQ multiplex PCR; TCRdb's copy keeps in-frame clones and lacks some. The sample includes about 130,000 clones, about 81% of them seen just once. Indicated time point: pretreatment peripheral blood. Each patient's cancer was a locally advanced or metastatic urothelial carcinoma. V and J are TRBV28 and TRBJ2-5, with TRBD1 identical over 7 bases. The material sequenced was PBMCs, taken around atezolizumab (anti-PD-L1) treatment. This receptor was obtained from a man in his forties or fifties with urothelial cancer. The CDR3 spells CASRQGEETQYF. In DNA form, the CDR3 reads TGTGCCAGTCGACAGGGAGAAGAGACCCAGTACTTC.